Each of the 25 T cell receptor beta chains below was sequenced from the same sample in a study of T cell responses to AZD1222 COVID-19 vaccine. Only in-frame clones appear in the TCRdb table, and some are missing; sequencing was by immunoSEQ multiplex PCR. The sample includes 150,000 to 200,000 clones, about 92% of them seen just once. Sequenced here: peripheral blood, sampled 28 days after the second AZD1222 dose. These receptors came from an adult who received the AZD1222 COVID-19 vaccine.

The V and J genes are TRBV10-3 and TRBJ1-4; TRBD1 matches at 9 bases. V shed 8 bases and J 6 bases; nucleotides not matched to a gene: 4. The CDR3 contains 13 residues. Germline loops: CDR1 ENHRY, CDR2 SYGVKD. CDR3 in amino acids: CAIGDREDEKLFF. In DNA, the CDR3 is TGTGCCATCGGGGACAGGGAGGATGAAAAACTGTTTTTT.

A note on this clone: Additional DNA sequences in this sample encode the identical CDR3. The chain combines TRBV19 with TRBJ1-1; D remains ambiguous. V was shortened by 1 base and J by 2 bases, with 5 bases between the two germline ends. This CDR3 comprises 13 residues. From germline, CDR1 is LNHDA and CDR2 SQIVND (reference sequence). The CDR3 DNA reads TGTGCCAGTAGTATAGGACAAAACACTGAAGCTTTCTTT. Translated: CASSIGQNTEAFF.

The table lists this clone with a few counts. The V gene is TRBV2, the J gene TRBJ1-1, with TRBD1 matching 8 bases. Per germline, CDR1 SNHLY and CDR2 FYNNEI. Trimming removed 6 bases from V and 4 bases from J; junction bases left unmatched: 13. The CDR3 sequence is 16 residues long. The CDR3 sequence is CASRDGLQGGGTEAFF. The CDR3 bases are TGTGCCAGCAGGGACGGTTTACAGGGGGGAGGCACTGAAGCTTTCTTT.

V gene TRBV5-1 combines with J gene TRBJ2-5; TRBD1 agrees at 12 bases. CDR3 length equals 14 residues. Germline-derived CDR1 and CDR2 are SGHRS and YFSETQ. With V trimmed by 3 bases and J by 4 bases, 1 base remained unmatched. The CDR3 sequence: CASSWGQGAETQYF. The CDR3 DNA reads TGCGCCAGCAGCTGGGGACAGGGGGCAGAGACCCAGTACTTC.

About this clone itself: Other DNA sequences in the sample encode the same CDR3. The genes are TRBV4-1 and TRBJ2-1, with 11 bases lining up with TRBD1. Germline V gives CDR1 MGHRA, CDR2 YSYEKL. The J segment lost 4 bases and the V segment lost 1 base, leaving 6 bases of the junction unmatched. CDR3 length equals 17 residues. CDR3 nucleotides: TGCGCCAGCAGCCAAGGACATGGACAGGGGGCTTACAATGAGCAGTTCTTC. Amino acids: CASSQGHGQGAYNEQFF.

This CDR3 is CASSTGDPNYGYTF. The CDR3 nucleotides read TGTGCTTCGAGCACAGGGGATCCGAACTATGGCTACACCTTC. The V and J genes are TRBV7-9 and TRBJ1-2, with 7 bases fitting TRBD1. This CDR3 spans 14 amino acids. The V gene's germline CDR1 is SEHNR and CDR2 FQNEAQ (reference sequence).

The rearrangement uses TRBV19 and TRBJ1-2, with 12 bases matching TRBD1. The germline V gene has CDR1 LNHDA and CDR2 SQIVND (reference sequence). With 4 bases clipped from V and 2 bases from J, the junction kept 5 bases outside the gene matches. This CDR3 is built from 16 residues. The CDR3 sequence is CASSRRDRGPNYGYTF. In nucleotides, the CDR3 is TGTGCCAGTAGTAGAAGGGACAGGGGGCCCAACTATGGCTACACCTTC. The full variable domain, in which reference TRBV19 and TRBJ1-2 provide the parts outside the CDR3, is DGGITQSPKYLFRKEGQNVTLSCEQNLNHDAMYWYRQDPGQGLRLIYYSQIVNDFQKGDIAEGYSVSREKKESFPLTVTSAQKNPTAFYLCASSRRDRGPNYGYTFGSGTRLTVV.

The genes are TRBV19 and TRBJ2-7; D call uncertain. The CDR3 totals 14 residues. Trimming left V 2 bases short and J 2 bases short, with 10 bases between. Germline CDR1 LNHDA, CDR2 SQIVND (reference sequence). CDR3 nucleotide sequence: TGTGCCAGTAGTATATTTGTGGGAACCTACGAGCAGTACTTC. Encoded protein: CASSIFVGTYEQYF.

The chain couples TRBV7-9 to TRBJ2-2; D might be TRBD2 (5 bases). Trimming removed 5 bases from V and 10 bases from J, with 23 bases in between. The length of the CDR3 is 16 residues. Per the germline V gene, CDR1 is SEHNR and CDR2 is FQNEAQ (reference sequence). The DNA for the CDR3 is TGTGCCAGCAGCGCTCCCCCCGGGAAACTCCTTGAGGAGCTGTTTTTT. Amino acid sequence: CASSAPPGKLLEELFF.

V usage is TRBV27 and J usage is TRBJ1-1, with TRBD1 identical over 7 bases. Per the germline V gene, CDR1 is MNHEY and CDR2 is SMNVEV (reference sequence). The CDR3 covers 16 residues. V lost 4 bases to trimming and J lost 0 bases; unmatched junction nucleotides: 8. The CDR3 protein is CASSSVTGQMNTEAFF. The CDR3, as DNA: TGTGCCAGCAGTTCGGTCACGGGACAGATGAACACTGAAGCTTTCTTT.

The genes are TRBV3-1 (or the pseudogene TRBV3-2) and TRBJ1-1; tentative D call: TRBD1 (5 bases). CDR1 and CDR2 from the germline V gene are LGHDT and YNNKEL (reference sequence). This CDR3 comprises 15 residues. V dropped 1 base and J dropped 1 base, with 10 bases sitting between them. CDR3 sequence (DNA): TGTGCCAGCAGCCAAGGGGGCAGCCCGAACACTGAAGCTTTCTTT. It specifies CASSQGGSPNTEAFF.

The chain is built from TRBV4-2 and TRBJ2-7; TRBD1 aligns across 9 bases. The CDR3 runs 15 residues. The V segment lost 4 bases and the J segment 4 bases; nucleotides outside the gene matches: 8. The germline gives CDR1 LGHNA, CDR2 YNFKEQ. The CDR3 nucleotides are TGTGCCAGCAGCCCCCGAGCGACAGGGGGGTACGAGCAGTACTTC. This gives the protein CASSPRATGGYEQYF.

The J gene is TRBJ1-1, the V gene TRBV11-2; the D gene is possibly TRBD1 (5 bases). Germline loops: CDR1 SGHAT, CDR2 FQNNGV. Trimming shortened V by 2 bases and J by 2 bases, and 9 bases separated the two germline ends. CDR3 length equals 14 residues. The CDR3 nucleotides read TGTGCCAGCAGCTTACTGGGGGGAAACACTGAAGCTTTCTTT. Amino acids: CASSLLGGNTEAFF.

The rearrangement links TRBV11-1 to TRBJ1-1; D possibly corresponds to TRBD1 (6 bases). Germline CDR1 reads SGHAT; CDR2 reads FQDESV (reference sequence). The V gene lost 3 bases and the J gene lost 7 bases, with 12 bases spanning the gap. This CDR3 is built from 13 residues. CDR3 in amino acids: CASSLTGGLEAFF. CDR3 DNA: TGTGCCAGCAGCTTGACAGGAGGACTTGAAGCTTTCTTT.

V gene TRBV5-1 combines with J gene TRBJ2-5; a weak D match, TRBD2 (6 bases). Trimming removed 0 bases at V and 3 bases at J, with 12 bases between. Germline V gene data show CDR1 as SGHRS and CDR2 as YFSETQ. This CDR3 is 15 amino acids long. For the CDR3, the DNA is TGCGCCAGCAGCTTGGTTGGGCGGGGAGAAGAGACCCAGTACTTC. Translation: CASSLVGRGEETQYF. The full variable domain, its missing parts supplied by reference TRBV5-1 and TRBJ2-5, is KAGVTQTPRYLIKTRGQQVTLSCSPISGHRSVSWYQQTPGQGLQFLFEYFSETQRNKGNFPGRFSGRQFSNSRSEMNVSTLELGDSALYLCASSLVGRGEETQYFGPGTRLLVL.

The rearrangement joins TRBV27 to TRBJ1-6; D perhaps matches TRBD1 (6 bases). Germline V gives CDR1 MNHEY, CDR2 SMNVEV (reference sequence). V lost 6 bases and J 8 bases, leaving 17 bases between the germline ends. CDR3 length: 15 residues. The CDR3 region has the DNA TGTGCCAGCAGGCCAGGGTCAGGGGCGGATTCACCCCTCCACTTT. Translation gives CASRPGSGADSPLHF.

The V call is TRBV2, the J call TRBJ1-2; 8 bases fit TRBD1. J was trimmed by 5 bases and V by 5 bases; bases with no gene match: 7. Germline V CDR1 and CDR2: SNHLY, FYNNEI. The length of the CDR3 is 14 residues. DNA of the CDR3: TGTGCCAGCAGTTCCCAGGGGGCTCGGTATGGCTACACCTTC. This sequence encodes CASSSQGARYGYTF.

This clone occurred once. The rearrangement uses TRBV6-5 and TRBJ1-3, with D uncertain. The ends were cut back, 8 bases at V and 0 bases at J, with 8 bases in the middle. The CDR3 runs to 13 residues. In germline, CDR1 is MNHEY, CDR2 SVGAGI. CDR3 coding DNA: TGTGCCAGCTCAAAGAGCTCTGGAAACACCATATATTTT. Protein sequence: CASSKSSGNTIYF.

The chain links TRBV27 to TRBJ1-2; weak D call: TRBD1 (6 bases). This CDR3 region has 14 residues. With 6 bases removed from V and 6 bases from J, the gap between germline ends came to 17 bases. Germline V CDR1 and CDR2: MNHEY, SMNVEV (reference sequence). CDR3 sequence: CASSRGLWVNGYTF. The CDR3 DNA sequence: TGTGCCAGCAGCAGGGGCCTTTGGGTTAATGGCTACACCTTC.

The sample holds one count of this clone. This sequence joins TRBV19 and TRBJ1-5; possible D gene TRBD1, 6 bases. V shed 5 bases and J shed 7 bases, with 15 bases lying between them. CDR3 length: 14 amino acids. Germline V CDR1 and CDR2: LNHDA, SQIVND (reference sequence). The CDR3 region has the DNA TGTGCCAGTAGTTTCGCAGGGGTTCGACAGCCCCAGCATTTT. Translating it yields CASSFAGVRQPQHF.

The rearrangement uses TRBV7-9 and TRBJ2-7; 8 bases are a match to TRBD1. V shed 5 bases and J 5 bases; nucleotides not matched to a gene: 8. This CDR3 has 14 residues. The germline V gene has CDR1 SEHNR and CDR2 FQNEAQ (reference sequence). CDR3 sequence reads: CASSARMTGDEQYF. CDR3 in DNA: TGTGCCAGCAGCGCACGAATGACAGGGGACGAGCAGTACTTC.

For the CDR3, the DNA is TGTGCCAGCAAGAACAGCTTACCCATCATGAACACTGAAGCTTTCTTT. This translates into CASKNSLPIMNTEAFF. The chain recombines TRBV11-2 with TRBJ1-1; D gene unclear. Trimming cost V 7 bases and J 0 bases, with 18 bases left between them. The germline gives CDR1 SGHAT, CDR2 FQNNGV. CDR3 length: 16 residues.

The chain has TRBV10-3 and TRBJ2-3; the D is unclear. V was clipped by 2 bases and J by 0 bases, with 0 bases between them. The CDR3 loop spans 12 amino acids. Germline V gene sequence: CDR1 ENHRY, CDR2 SYGVKD. This chain's CDR3 is CAISESTDTQYF. For the CDR3, the DNA is TGTGCCATCAGTGAGAGCACAGATACGCAGTATTTT.

J is TRBJ2-1 and V is TRBV5-5; no definite D call. Germline V gene lookup returns CDR1 SGHKS and CDR2 YYEKEE (reference sequence). V was shortened by 0 bases and J by 0 bases, with 7 bases between the two germline ends. This CDR3 spans 15 amino acids. The CDR3 here is CASSLEQSSYNEQFF. The CDR3 DNA is TGTGCCAGCAGCTTGGAACAGAGCTCCTACAATGAGCAGTTCTTC. Together with reference TRBV5-5 and TRBJ2-1, the CDR3 gives the full variable domain: DAGVTQSPTHLIKTRGQQVTLRCSPISGHKSVSWYQQVLGQGPQFIFQYYEKEERGRGNFPDRFSARQFPNYSSELNVNALLLGDSALYLCASSLEQSSYNEQFFGPGTRLTVL.

This clone showed up just once. This chain connects TRBV15 to TRBJ2-3; 14 bases are shared with TRBD2. Per the germline V gene, CDR1 is LNHNV and CDR2 is YYDKDF (reference sequence). V dropped 3 bases and J dropped 1; count of bases not matched to a gene: 12. CDR3 size: 20 residues. CDR3 coding DNA: TGTGCCACCAGCAGGACGGCCGGACTAGCGGGGGGTTGGGGCACAGATACGCAGTATTTT. Protein: CATSRTAGLAGGWGTDTQYF.